This is a list of T cell receptor beta chains from one sample in a study of cytomegalovirus exposure and HLA in healthy donors. TCRdb's copy holds only in-frame clones and misses some; the assay was immunoSEQ multiplex PCR. The sample table sets out approximately 110,000 clones. Sequenced sample: PBMCs. Receptors originate from a man aged 45-65 years in good health and CMV-seronegative. The CDR3 runs from the conserved cysteine through the conserved F or W. A D gene is named only where the DNA matches it firmly.

TRBJ1-5 - TRBV27 CASTPGVGRGNQPQHF TGTGCCAGCACCCCCGGGGTGGGAAGGGGCAATCAGCCCCAGCATTTT
TRBJ2-1 - TRBV5-5 CASSTGQSTHEQFF TGTGCCAGCAGCACCGGACAGAGCACCCATGAGCAGTTCTTC
TRBJ1-1 - TRBV19 CASTRGAGKRNTEAFF TGTGCCAGTACCCGGGGGGCAGGGAAGAGGAACACTGAAGCTTTCTTT
TRBJ1-5 TRBD1 TRBV27 CASSPTWTGNQPQHF TGTGCCAGCAGTCCAACCTGGACAGGGAATCAGCCCCAGCATTTT
TRBJ2-1 TRBD2 TRBV6-9 CANPVAGGPNEQFF TGTGCCAACCCAGTAGCGGGAGGGCCTAATGAGCAGTTCTTC
TRBJ2-1 TRBD2 TRBV27 CASSSNPSGTSPFF TGTGCCAGCAGTTCGAACCCCTCCGGGACTAGTCCGTTCTTC
TRBJ1-6 TRBD1 TRBV7-2 CASSLMGQENSPLHF TGTGCCAGCAGCTTAATGGGACAGGAGAATTCACCCCTCCACTTT
TRBJ2-7 - TRBV5-1 CASSPEAGAYEQYF TGCGCCAGCAGCCCGGAGGCAGGGGCCTACGAGCAGTACTTC
TRBJ1-5 - TRBV6-1 CASSSRQTQHQPQHF TGTGCCAGCAGTTCCCGACAGACTCAGCATCAGCCCCAGCATTTT
TRBJ2-5 TRBD2 TRBV5-1 CASSYTGTGGETQYF TGCGCCAGCAGCTATACCGGGACGGGGGGAGAGACCCAGTACTTC
TRBJ1-3 - TRBV9 CASSTLAAGSGNTIYF TGTGCCAGCAGCACCCTCGCAGCGGGCTCTGGAAACACCATATATTTT
TRBJ2-2 TRBD1 TRBV5-4 CASSLGMGQGAGELFF TGTGCCAGCAGCTTGGGGATGGGACAGGGGGCCGGGGAGCTGTTTTTT
TRBJ1-1 - TRBV6-6 CASSFSVGGSGTEAFF TGTGCCAGCAGTTTTTCAGTGGGGGGGAGTGGCACTGAAGCTTTCTTT
TRBJ2-2 TRBD1 TRBV4-1 CASSQEPTGGRAGELFF TGCGCCAGCAGCCAAGAGCCCACAGGGGGCCGGGCCGGGGAGCTGTTTTTT
TRBJ1-1 - TRBV7-3 CASSPDRRGPNTEAFF TGTGCCAGCAGCCCCGATAGGAGGGGCCCGAACACTGAAGCTTTCTTT
TRBJ1-5 - TRBV6-6 CASSFTGSNQPQHF TGTGCCAGCAGTTTCACAGGGAGCAATCAGCCCCAGCATTTT
TRBJ2-7 - TRBV4-3 CASSQVLGVSYEQYF TGCGCCAGCAGCCAAGTCCTCGGGGTCTCCTACGAGCAGTACTTC
TRBJ1-1 TRBD1 TRBV4-2 CASSQDRGRGGEAFF TGTGCCAGCAGCCAAGACAGGGGGCGAGGTGGTGAAGCTTTCTTT
TRBJ1-1 - TRBV2 CASGGQSGSAEAFF TGTGCCAGCGGAGGACAGTCGGGGAGCGCTGAAGCTTTCTTT
TRBJ2-3 TRBD2 TRBV5-6 CASSPQAGGSDTQYF TGTGCCAGCAGTCCTCAAGCGGGAGGTTCAGATACGCAGTATTTT
TRBJ1-6 TRBD1 TRBV6-1 CASSPTGNDNSPLHF TGTGCCAGCAGTCCGACAGGGAACGATAATTCACCCCTCCACTTT
TRBJ1-2 TRBD1 TRBV28 CASSETGTGGYGYTF TGTGCCAGCAGTGAAACCGGGACAGGTGGCTATGGCTACACCTTC